The clone carrying this TCR beta chain came up many times. Its antigen is undetermined. TCR alpha and TCR beta cDNA libraries carrying sample barcodes and UMIs were produced by 5'RACE using constant-segment primers. Using its own MiXCR run on the 5' RACE reads, TCRdb lists one record per CDR3 protein. This table holds some 130,000 distinct CDR3 sequences, about 15% found once. The data originate from a study of T-cell memory formation after mild COVID-19. Background on the study: TCR clusters mostly belonged to single donors.

Study-wide results and caveats: Clones that contracted from day 15 to 85 had balanced CD4/CD8; later expanders were CD4+ biased. The study detected some responding clones in pre-infection memory, suggesting cross-reactive memory joined.

The CDR3 has 14 amino acids. Germline V gene lookup returns CDR1 DFQATT and CDR2 SNEGSKA (reference sequence). Trimming took 2 bases from V and 5 from J, leaving 13 bases between them. The clonotype was recovered from an adult woman who had mild COVID-19 (a few samples of this study predate the infection). Cell type and time point are not known. The sample comprised PBMCs or a T cell subset sorted from them (not recorded which). The chain employs TRBV20-1 and TRBJ2-1; D unresolved. Here the CDR3 reads CSARLNPHDNEQFF. Here the CDR3 DNA reads TGCAGTGCTAGACTTAACCCGCACGACAATGAGCAGTTCTTC.